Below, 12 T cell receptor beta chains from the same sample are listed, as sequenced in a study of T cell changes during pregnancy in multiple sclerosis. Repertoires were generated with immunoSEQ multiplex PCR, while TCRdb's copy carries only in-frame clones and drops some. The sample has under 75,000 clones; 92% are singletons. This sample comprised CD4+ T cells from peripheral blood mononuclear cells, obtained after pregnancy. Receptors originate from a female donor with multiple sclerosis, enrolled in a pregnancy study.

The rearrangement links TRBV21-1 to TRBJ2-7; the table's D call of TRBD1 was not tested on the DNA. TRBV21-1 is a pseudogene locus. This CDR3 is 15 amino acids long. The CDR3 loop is CASSKDQDSSNEQYF. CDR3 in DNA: TGTGCCAGCAGCAAGGATCAGGACAGTTCCAACGAGCAGTACTTC.

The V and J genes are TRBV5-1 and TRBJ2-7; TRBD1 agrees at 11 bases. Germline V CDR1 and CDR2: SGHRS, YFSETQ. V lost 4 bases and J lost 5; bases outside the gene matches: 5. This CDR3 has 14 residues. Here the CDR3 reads CASSAPGQGDEQYF. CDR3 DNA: TGCGCCAGCAGCGCCCCGGGACAGGGGGACGAGCAGTACTTC.

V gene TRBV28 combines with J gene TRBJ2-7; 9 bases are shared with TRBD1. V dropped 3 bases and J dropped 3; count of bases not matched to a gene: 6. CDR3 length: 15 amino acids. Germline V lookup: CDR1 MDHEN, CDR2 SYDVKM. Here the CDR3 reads CASSLPQGAHYEQYF. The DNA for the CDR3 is TGTGCCAGCAGTTTGCCACAGGGGGCCCACTACGAGCAGTACTTC.

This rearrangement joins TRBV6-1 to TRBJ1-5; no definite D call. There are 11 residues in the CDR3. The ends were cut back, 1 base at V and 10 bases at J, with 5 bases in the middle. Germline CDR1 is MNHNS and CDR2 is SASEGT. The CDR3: CASSEVIPQHF. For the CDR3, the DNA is TGTGCCAGCAGTGAAGTAATTCCCCAGCATTTT.

The CDR3 region is CASSPAGQETQYF. CDR3 coding DNA: TGTGCCAGCAGCCCCGCAGGCCAAGAGACCCAGTACTTC. V usage is TRBV13 and J usage is TRBJ2-5; no reliable D call. This CDR3 is built from 13 residues. Germline values: CDR1 PRHDT, CDR2 FYEKMQ (reference sequence). Trimming cost V 5 bases and J 1 base, with 8 bases left between them.

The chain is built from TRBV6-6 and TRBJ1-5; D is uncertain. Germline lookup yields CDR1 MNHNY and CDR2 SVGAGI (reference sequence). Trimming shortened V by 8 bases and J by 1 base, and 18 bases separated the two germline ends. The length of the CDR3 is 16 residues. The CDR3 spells CASRRGLAGSNQPQHF. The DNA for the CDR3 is TGTGCCAGCCGAAGAGGACTGGCGGGGAGCAATCAGCCCCAGCATTTT.

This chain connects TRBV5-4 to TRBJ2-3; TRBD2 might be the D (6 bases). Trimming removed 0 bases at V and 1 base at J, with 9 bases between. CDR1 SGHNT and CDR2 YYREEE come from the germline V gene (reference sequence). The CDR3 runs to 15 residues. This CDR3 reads CASSLAQRGTDTQYF. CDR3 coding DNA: TGTGCCAGCAGCTTGGCTCAGCGGGGCACAGATACGCAGTATTTT.

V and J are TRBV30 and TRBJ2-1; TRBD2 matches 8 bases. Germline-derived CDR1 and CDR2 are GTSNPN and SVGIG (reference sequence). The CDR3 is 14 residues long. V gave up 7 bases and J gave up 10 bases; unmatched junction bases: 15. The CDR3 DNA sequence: TGTGCCTATAATTCCGGGGGGGCCGGTTACGAGCAGTTCTTC. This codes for CAYNSGGAGYEQFF.

The CDR3 spells CASSLLVAGEAYEQYF. In DNA form, the CDR3 reads TGTGCCAGCAGTTTATTAGTAGCGGGTGAGGCTTACGAGCAGTACTTC. The gene calls are TRBV28 and TRBJ2-7; 7 bases are shared with TRBD2. Trimming cost V 1 base and J 4 bases; bases outside gene matches: 10. Germline V gene sequence: CDR1 MDHEN, CDR2 SYDVKM. The CDR3 has 16 residues.

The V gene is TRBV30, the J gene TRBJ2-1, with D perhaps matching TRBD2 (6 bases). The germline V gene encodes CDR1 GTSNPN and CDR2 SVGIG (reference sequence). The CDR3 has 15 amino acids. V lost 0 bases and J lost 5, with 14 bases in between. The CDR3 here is CAWSVRGLANNEQFF. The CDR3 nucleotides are TGTGCCTGGAGTGTACGGGGGTTAGCGAACAATGAGCAGTTCTTC.

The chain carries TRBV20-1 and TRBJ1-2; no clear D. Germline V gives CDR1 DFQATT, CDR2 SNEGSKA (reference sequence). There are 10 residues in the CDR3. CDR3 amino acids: CRPLGYGYTF. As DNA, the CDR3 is TGCAGGCCCCTAGGCTATGGCTACACCTTC.

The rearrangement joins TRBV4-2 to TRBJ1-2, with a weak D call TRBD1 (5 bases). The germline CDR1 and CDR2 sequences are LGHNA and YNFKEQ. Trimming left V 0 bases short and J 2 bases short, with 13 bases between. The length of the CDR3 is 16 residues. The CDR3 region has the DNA TGTGCCAGCAGCCAAGATTCCGCCGGGGGGAACTATGGCTACACCTTC. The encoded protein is CASSQDSAGGNYGYTF.